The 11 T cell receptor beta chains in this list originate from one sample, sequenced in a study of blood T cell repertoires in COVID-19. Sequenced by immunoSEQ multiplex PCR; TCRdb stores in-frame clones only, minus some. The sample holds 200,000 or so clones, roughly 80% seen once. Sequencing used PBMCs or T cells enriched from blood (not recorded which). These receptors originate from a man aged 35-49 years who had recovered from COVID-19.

DNA for the CDR3: TGTGCCACCAGTGCCGCGTTGGGCTTGGAAAGCAATCAGCCCCAGCATTTT. Translation: CATSAALGLESNQPQHF. V usage is TRBV24-1 and J usage is TRBJ1-5; D is unclear. The CDR3 runs to 17 residues. Germline-derived CDR1 and CDR2 are KGHDR and SFDVKD. Between the trimmed V and J ends, which lost 5 bases and 1 base, there was a span of 17 bases.

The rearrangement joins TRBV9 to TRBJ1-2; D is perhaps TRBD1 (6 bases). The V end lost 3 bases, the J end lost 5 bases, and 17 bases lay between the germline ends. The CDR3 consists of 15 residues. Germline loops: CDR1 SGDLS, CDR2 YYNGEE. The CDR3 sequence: CASSEGVQAGYGYTF. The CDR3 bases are TGTGCCAGCAGCGAGGGGGTGCAGGCGGGTTATGGCTACACCTTC.

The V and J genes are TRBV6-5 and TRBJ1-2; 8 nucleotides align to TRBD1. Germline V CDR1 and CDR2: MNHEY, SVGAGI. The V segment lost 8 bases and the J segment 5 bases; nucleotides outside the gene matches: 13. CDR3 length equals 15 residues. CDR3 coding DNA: TGTGCCAGCCAATTCAGGACAGGGCATACATATGGCTACACCTTC. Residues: CASQFRTGHTYGYTF.

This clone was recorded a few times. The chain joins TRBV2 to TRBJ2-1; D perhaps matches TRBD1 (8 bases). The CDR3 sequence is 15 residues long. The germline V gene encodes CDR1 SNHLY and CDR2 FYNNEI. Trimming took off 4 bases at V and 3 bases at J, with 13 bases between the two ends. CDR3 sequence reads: CASSGGGQDYNEQFF. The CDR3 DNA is TGTGCCAGCAGTGGGGGGGGACAGGACTACAATGAGCAGTTCTTC.

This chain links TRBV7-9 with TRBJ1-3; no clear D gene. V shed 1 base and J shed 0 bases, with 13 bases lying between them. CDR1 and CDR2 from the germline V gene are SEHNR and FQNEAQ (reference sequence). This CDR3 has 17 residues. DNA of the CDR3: TGTGCCAGCAGCTTAGGATTCGGGGATCGCTCTGGAAACACCATATATTTT. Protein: CASSLGFGDRSGNTIYF.

The CDR3 sequence: CASSAIQQGISNQPQHF. The CDR3 DNA is TGTGCCAGCAGTGCAATTCAACAGGGGATTAGCAATCAGCCCCAGCATTTT. The V gene is TRBV6-2 or TRBV6-3, the J gene TRBJ1-5; 7 bases line up with TRBD1. The CDR3 has 17 amino acids. Germline V gene data show CDR1 as MNHEY and CDR2 as SVGEGT. V shed 5 bases, J shed 0 bases, and the junction held 10 bases outside the gene matches.

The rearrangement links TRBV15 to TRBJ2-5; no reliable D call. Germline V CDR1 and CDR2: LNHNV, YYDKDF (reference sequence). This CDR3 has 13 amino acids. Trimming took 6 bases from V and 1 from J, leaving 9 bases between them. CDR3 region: CATSHPPQETQYF. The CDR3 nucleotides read TGTGCCACCAGTCATCCCCCCCAAGAGACCCAGTACTTC.

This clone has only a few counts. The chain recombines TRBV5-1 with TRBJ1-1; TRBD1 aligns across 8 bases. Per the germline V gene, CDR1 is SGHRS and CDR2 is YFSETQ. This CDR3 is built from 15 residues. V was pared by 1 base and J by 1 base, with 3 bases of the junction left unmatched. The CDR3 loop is CASSLQGASNTEAFF. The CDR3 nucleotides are TGCGCCAGCAGCTTGCAGGGGGCGTCGAACACTGAAGCTTTCTTT.

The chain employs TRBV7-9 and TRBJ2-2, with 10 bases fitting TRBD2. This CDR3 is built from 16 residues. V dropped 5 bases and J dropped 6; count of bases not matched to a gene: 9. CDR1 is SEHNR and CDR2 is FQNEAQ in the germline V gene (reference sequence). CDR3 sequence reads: CASSQLSSGGSGELFF. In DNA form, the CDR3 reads TGTGCCAGCAGCCAACTCTCTAGCGGGGGTTCCGGGGAGCTGTTTTTT.

CDR3 sequence: CASSPGTGRREAFF. DNA of the CDR3: TGTGCCAGCTCACCCGGGACAGGGAGGCGTGAAGCTTTCTTT. The chain employs TRBV18 and TRBJ1-1; 9 bases are shared with TRBD1. Trimming removed 3 bases from V and 7 bases from J; junction bases left unmatched: 6. The CDR3 contains 14 residues. Germline V gene data show CDR1 as KGHSH and CDR2 as LQKENI.

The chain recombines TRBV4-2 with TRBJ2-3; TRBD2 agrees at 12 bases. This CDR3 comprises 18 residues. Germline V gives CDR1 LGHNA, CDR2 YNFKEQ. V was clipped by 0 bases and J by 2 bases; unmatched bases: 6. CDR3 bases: TGTGCCAGCAGCCAAGAAGACACTAGCGGGGGGTACACAGATACGCAGTATTTT. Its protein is CASSQEDTSGGYTDTQYF.